A selection of T cell receptor beta chains follows, all from one sample in a study of T cell responses to AZD1222 COVID-19 vaccine. Sequencing used immunoSEQ multiplex PCR; TCRdb keeps in-frame clones, though not all of them. The repertoire has 120,000 to 150,000 clones, about 87% of them found once; the top ten carry about 6%. Sequencing was performed on peripheral blood, taken on day 0 of AZD1222 vaccination. These receptors were taken from an adult in good health. Each CDR3 is given with its conserved first and last residue. The order of the fields is J gene, V gene, clone size, CDR3 length, CDR3 protein. Only part of the rows carry a size: once, few, many, or a class if the clone is expanded.

>TRBJ1-2|TRBV29-1|-|16
CSVGTRGTPPNYGYTF
>TRBJ1-1|TRBV5-4|few|13
CASSLGLGPGAFF
>TRBJ1-2|TRBV11-3|-|14
CASSLGRQGGGYTF
>TRBJ2-5|TRBV10-3|once|13
CAISESDQETQYF
>TRBJ2-1|TRBV10-3|-|16
CAISDHAAGGYNEQFF
>TRBJ2-2|TRBV7-9|-|16
CASSLAGQAPTGELFF
>TRBJ2-7|TRBV2|-|13
CASSRPSSYEQYF
>TRBJ2-7|TRBV12-3/TRBV12-4|-|11
CASSFAYEQYF
>TRBJ1-1|TRBV9|-|14
CASSVGDRLTEAFF
>TRBJ1-1|TRBV28|once|12
CASDSPNTEAFF
>TRBJ1-1|TRBV11-3|-|16
CASSLRTGEFNTEAFF
>TRBJ2-3|TRBV19|-|15
CASMLSGGLGTTQYF
>TRBJ1-2|TRBV10-3|-|14
CAISNTGGNYGYTF
>TRBJ2-5|TRBV20-1|once|14
CSASGTSQWETQYF
>TRBJ2-1|TRBV18|-|12
CASSPARAWQFF
>TRBJ2-2|TRBV29-1|-|13
CSVETSPTGELFF
>TRBJ1-2|TRBV30|-|12
CAWSSGQHGYTF
>TRBJ1-2|TRBV29-1|-|11
CSVEDREGYTF
>TRBJ1-2|TRBV19|-|13
CASSRGGLYGYTF
>TRBJ2-1|TRBV5-4|-|15
CASSLKTRTGESSIF
>TRBJ1-1|TRBV6-6|-|13
CASRPQGNTEAFF
>TRBJ1-2|TRBV30|-|11
CAWNRADGYTF
>TRBJ1-1|TRBV30|-|12
CAWTGGYAEAFF
>TRBJ2-7|TRBV11-3|-|14
CASSLVSSSVEQYF
>TRBJ2-5|TRBV27|-|15
CASSSTSERWETQYF
>TRBJ1-2|TRBV19|-|12
CASSGPRRGYTF
>TRBJ1-1|TRBV19|-|15
CASSINRGLDTEAFF